Sequencing of this T cell receptor beta chain was carried out in a study of T cell repertoires in cytomegalovirus infection. About the research overall: HLA-B-restricted CMV epitopes that are well studied, plus recently identified HLA-C-restricted ones, were used by the study. Public TCR beta signatures marked donors with CMV infection and the matching HLA.

The CDR3 is made up of 13 amino acids. V lost 5 bases, J lost 3 bases, and 11 bases lay in between. This clonotype was seen a single time. Its antigen is currently unknown. The CDR3 ends on some other residue instead of the conserved phenylalanine or tryptophan, so this is likely a read error. TCRdb called the reads again in MiXCR, with one record for every CDR3 protein. Counted here are 640,000 or so distinct CDR3 sequences, about 30% occurring once; the ten biggest clones make up about 20%. The sequence was obtained from a human donor in good health (CMV status not recorded). Some clones in this sample may be carry-over from other donors' samples. Sequenced here: cultured PBMCs, sampled from culture after CMV antigen stimulation. The chain uses TRBV12-3 or TRBV12-4 and TRBJ2-7; D perhaps matches TRBD1 (5 bases). The CDR3 sequence: CASSVARDYEQYC. The DNA for the CDR3 is TGTGCCAGCAGTGTGGCCAGGGACTACGAGCAGTACTGC.